The 8 T cell receptor beta chains listed next were all sequenced from one sample in a study of OX40 agonist ivuxolimab in advanced cancers. TCRdb's copy holds only in-frame clones and misses some; the assay was immunoSEQ multiplex PCR. The top ten hold approximately 2% of the sample, which has about 83,000 clones, about 80% seen once. Sequenced here: CD4+ or CD8+ T cells sorted from blood, sampled in a trial of the OX40 agonist ivuxolimab. These receptors all come from an adult with an advanced solid tumor such as melanoma, head and neck, liver or kidney cancer.

The rearrangement joins TRBV28 to TRBJ1-1; the D gene is possibly TRBD1 (6 bases). V lost 5 bases, J lost 4 bases, and 17 bases lay in between. The CDR3 covers 15 residues. CDR1 is MDHEN and CDR2 is SYDVKM in the germline V gene. The CDR3 here is CASSGRGRGPTEAFF. CDR3 coding DNA: TGTGCCAGCAGTGGCCGAGGCAGGGGCCCCACTGAAGCTTTCTTT.

V gene TRBV6-5 combines with J gene TRBJ1-1, with a possible D match to TRBD1 (5 bases). Germline CDR1 MNHEY, CDR2 SVGAGI. This CDR3 contains 14 residues. The V gene lost 5 bases and the J gene lost 5 bases, with 15 bases spanning the gap. CDR3 in amino acids: CASSVVDTGTEAFF. CDR3 nucleotide sequence: TGTGCCAGCAGTGTGGTGGACACGGGGACTGAAGCTTTCTTT.

J is TRBJ2-3 and V is TRBV9; 8 bases are a match to TRBD2. Trimming at V came to 2 bases and at J to 5 bases, leaving 4 bases not matched to a gene. Germline V gene sequence: CDR1 SGDLS, CDR2 YYNGEE. This CDR3 spans 14 amino acids. The CDR3 coding sequence is TGTGCCAGCAGCGTCTCTAGCGGGCGAGATACGCAGTATTTT. It is translated as CASSVSSGRDTQYF.

The rearrangement joins TRBV6-1 to TRBJ1-2; D is undetermined. Germline values: CDR1 MNHNS, CDR2 SASEGT. CDR3 length: 13 residues. Trimming shortened V by 4 bases and J by 7 bases, and 13 bases separated the two germline ends. The CDR3: CASSVSGGSGYTF. The DNA of the CDR3 is TGTGCCAGCAGTGTTAGCGGAGGTAGTGGCTACACCTTC.

The V gene is TRBV5-1, the J gene TRBJ1-1; 7 bases map to TRBD1. From germline, CDR1 is SGHRS and CDR2 YFSETQ. The ends lost 4 bases at V and 1 base at J; junction bases unmatched: 4. This CDR3 spans 14 amino acids. As DNA, the CDR3 is TGCGCCAGCAGCCTTGGGACAGAGAACACTGAAGCTTTCTTT. The encoded protein is CASSLGTENTEAFF.

The V call is TRBV5-3, the J call TRBJ2-5, with D possibly matching TRBD2 (6 bases). TRBV5-3 is labeled an ORF, and its function is uncertain. With 4 bases removed from V and 3 bases from J, the gap between germline ends came to 25 bases. The CDR3 runs to 18 residues. CDR3 sequence reads: CARSEPRAGLITKETQYF. The CDR3 nucleotides are TGTGCCAGAAGCGAACCCCGGGCGGGACTCATAACGAAAGAGACCCAGTACTTC.

The gene calls are TRBV7-9 and TRBJ2-3; 8 bases are shared with TRBD1. With 5 bases clipped from V and 2 bases from J, the junction kept 6 bases outside the gene matches. The CDR3 is 15 residues long. Germline values: CDR1 SEHNR, CDR2 FQNEAQ (reference sequence). Here the CDR3 DNA reads TGTGCCAGCAGCAGACCAGGGGGCCTCACAGATACGCAGTATTTT. Its protein product is CASSRPGGLTDTQYF. The whole variable domain, remainder taken from reference TRBV7-9 and TRBJ2-3, is DTGVSQNPRHKITKRGQNVTFRCDPISEHNRLYWYRQTLGQGPEFLTYFQNEAQLEKSRLLSDRFSAERPKGSFSTLEIQRTEQGDSAMYLCASSRPGGLTDTQYFGPGTRLTVL.

The chain has TRBV4-2 and TRBJ2-5; 7 positions match TRBD1. The germline CDR1 and CDR2 sequences are LGHNA and YNFKEQ. This CDR3 has 15 residues. V shed 1 base, J shed 5 bases, and the junction held 7 bases outside the gene matches. The CDR3 region has the DNA TGTGCCAGCAGCCAAGGACAGGGTTCGATCGAGACCCAGTACTTC. It translates to CASSQGQGSIETQYF.